The 3 T cell receptor beta chains below all came from one sample that was sequenced in a study of graft-versus-host responses after intestinal transplantation. These receptors have no identified antigens. Sequencing was performed with immunoSEQ multiplex PCR; in TCRdb, only in-frame clones are kept and a portion is missing. The sample comprises 110,000 to 150,000 clones, about nine tenths of which are singletons, and roughly 0.19% rests with the top ten. The starting material was unstimulated CD4+ T cells sorted from spleen or lymph node cells, obtained before intestinal transplant. These receptors came from a human donor who received an intestinal transplant.

The V gene is TRBV28, the J gene TRBJ1-4; a possible D gene is TRBD1 (6 bases). Trimming left V 6 bases short and J 3 bases short, with 11 bases between. The CDR3 has 14 residues. Germline CDR1 is MDHEN and CDR2 is SYDVKM. For the CDR3, the DNA is TGTGCCAGCAGCTCAGGGGCGGCTAATGAAAAACTGTTTTTT. Its protein is CASSSGAANEKLFF.

The rearrangement joins TRBV15 to TRBJ2-2; no definite D call. CDR1 and CDR2 from the germline V gene are LNHNV and YYDKDF (reference sequence). Trimming stripped 5 bases from V and 2 bases from J, with 9 bases between. CDR3 length: 14 residues. The CDR3 protein is CATSSPGNTGELFF. As DNA, the CDR3 is TGTGCCACCAGCTCCCCAGGAAACACCGGGGAGCTGTTTTTT.

This clone was seen more than once but under ten times. CDR3 region: CASSVDPRNTEAFF. The CDR3 region has the DNA TGTGCCAGCAGCGTAGATCCTAGGAACACTGAAGCTTTCTTT. The J gene is TRBJ1-1, the V gene TRBV9; no definite D call. V dropped 0 bases and J dropped 1 base, with 7 bases sitting between them. The CDR3 length is 14 residues. Germline CDR1 reads SGDLS; CDR2 reads YYNGEE.